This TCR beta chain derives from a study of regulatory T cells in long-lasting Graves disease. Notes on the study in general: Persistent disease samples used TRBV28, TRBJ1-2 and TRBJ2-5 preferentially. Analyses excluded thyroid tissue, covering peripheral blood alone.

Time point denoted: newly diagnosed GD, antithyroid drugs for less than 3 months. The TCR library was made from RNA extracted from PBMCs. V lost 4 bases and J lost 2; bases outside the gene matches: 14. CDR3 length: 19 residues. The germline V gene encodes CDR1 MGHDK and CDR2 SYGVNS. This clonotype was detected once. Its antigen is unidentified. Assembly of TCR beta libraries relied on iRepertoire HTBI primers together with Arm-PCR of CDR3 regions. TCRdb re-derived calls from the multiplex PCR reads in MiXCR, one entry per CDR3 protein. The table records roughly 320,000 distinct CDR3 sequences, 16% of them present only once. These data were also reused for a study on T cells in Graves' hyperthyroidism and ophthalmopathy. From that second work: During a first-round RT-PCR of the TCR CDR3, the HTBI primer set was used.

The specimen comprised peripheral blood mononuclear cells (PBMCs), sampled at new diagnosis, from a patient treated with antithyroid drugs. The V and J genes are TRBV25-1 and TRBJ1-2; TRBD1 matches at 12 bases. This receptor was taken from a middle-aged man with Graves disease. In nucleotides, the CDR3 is TGTGCCAGCAGTGCGTCGGTGGGGACAGGGGGCACTGGGAACTATGGCTACACCTTC. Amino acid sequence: CASSASVGTGGTGNYGYTF.